Each of the 10 T cell receptor beta chains below was sequenced from the same sample in a study of T cells in Graves' hyperthyroidism and ophthalmopathy. RNA transcripts gave rise to amplified TCR beta CDR3 regions. HTBI primers drove first-round RT-PCR of the TCR CDR3. TCRdb passed the multiplex PCR reads through MiXCR, listing each CDR3 protein once. The table has 550,000 to 650,000 distinct CDR3 sequences, about 14% seen once. The sequenced material came from blood. These receptors were obtained from a woman in her twenties or thirties with Graves' hyperthyroidism that later progressed to Graves' ophthalmopathy.

The table lists this clonotype with many counts. This chain joins TRBV4-2 and TRBJ2-7; 10 bases align to TRBD1. The V segment lost 5 bases and the J segment 3 bases; nucleotides outside the gene matches: 7. Germline V gene lookup returns CDR1 LGHNA and CDR2 YNFKEQ. The CDR3 is made up of 15 amino acids. CDR3 in DNA: TGTGCCAGCAGCTTCGGACAGGGGGGCGGCTACGAGCAGTACTTC. Its protein product is CASSFGQGGGYEQYF.

The chain has TRBV7-2 and TRBJ2-5; D gene uncertain. The V end lost 2 bases, the J end lost 5 bases, and 15 bases lay between the germline ends. CDR1 and CDR2 (germline): SGHTA, FQGNSA. This CDR3 has 15 residues. Here the CDR3 DNA reads TGTGCCAGCAGCTTAAAGCGTTCTCTCAAGGAGACCCAGTACTTC. Its translation is CASSLKRSLKETQYF.

At least ten counts were recorded for this clonotype. This chain joins TRBV12-3 or TRBV12-4 and TRBJ1-2, with TRBD1 matching 7 bases. CDR3 length: 13 residues. With 2 bases clipped from V and 7 bases from J, the junction kept 4 bases outside the gene matches. CDR3 in DNA: TGTGCCAGCAGTTTAAGAGGGGGCAGTGGCTACACCTTC. This encodes CASSLRGGSGYTF.

This clonotype came up many times. The rearrangement uses TRBV11-2 and TRBJ1-2; 8 positions agree with TRBD1. J gave up 1 base and V 4 bases, and 14 bases lay outside the gene matches. Germline values: CDR1 SGHAT, CDR2 FQNNGV. The CDR3 sequence is 18 residues long. CDR3 sequence reads: CASSSPKDRAQYNYGYTF. The CDR3 DNA is TGTGCCAGCAGCTCCCCGAAGGACAGGGCCCAATATAACTATGGCTACACCTTC. Together with reference TRBV11-2 and TRBJ1-2, the CDR3 gives the full variable domain: EAGVAQSPRYKIIEKRQSVAFWCNPISGHATLYWYQQILGQGPKLLIQFQNNGVVDDSQLPKDRFSAERLKGVDSTLKIQPAKLEDSAVYLCASSSPKDRAQYNYGYTFGSGTRLTVV.

Concerning this clonotype: A much larger clone lies one base from this, so it may be a read error. CDR3 protein: CASSPHPGQSTEAFF. Here the CDR3 DNA reads TGTGCCAGCAGTCCTCACCCAGGCCAGTCCACTGAAGCTTTCTTT. The chain joins TRBV12-3 or TRBV12-4 to TRBJ1-1; D is uncertain. V lost 5 bases and J 4 bases, leaving 17 bases between the germline ends. The CDR3 runs 15 residues.

This clonotype came up a few times. The chain carries TRBV6-4 and TRBJ1-6, with D unclear. V gave up 8 bases and J gave up 10 bases, with 15 bases separating them. Germline CDR1 MRHNA, CDR2 SNTAGT. The CDR3 runs to 13 residues. The DNA for the CDR3 is TGTGCCAGCGGCGACCTCAAAGCGTCACCCCTCCACTTT. It yields the protein CASGDLKASPLHF.

The gene calls are TRBV9 and TRBJ2-7; TRBD2 is a possible D gene (8 bases). The germline gives CDR1 SGDLS, CDR2 YYNGEE. V was trimmed by 0 bases and J by 2 bases, leaving 21 bases between them. The CDR3 runs 18 residues. This CDR3 is CASSVEEGASGSPYEQYF. CDR3 sequence (DNA): TGTGCCAGCAGCGTAGAGGAGGGGGCTAGCGGGTCCCCCTACGAGCAGTACTTC.

Many counts were recorded for this clonotype. At one boundary the junction diverges from the germline segment, which might be a read error. The chain carries TRBV11-2 and TRBJ2-3, with TRBD1 as a possible D gene (5 bases). This CDR3 has 12 amino acids. The germline gives CDR1 SGHAT, CDR2 FQNNGV. CDR3 residues: CAGSLGAHAQYF. CDR3 in DNA: TGTGCCGGCAGCTTAGGGGCTCATGCGCAGTATTTT.

This clonotype was seen many times. The genes are TRBV20-1 and TRBJ1-6; D perhaps matches TRBD1 (5 bases). The CDR3 is 15 residues long. V lost 2 bases and J 10 bases, leaving 18 bases between the germline ends. Germline lookup yields CDR1 DFQATT and CDR2 SNEGSKA (reference sequence). CDR3 nucleotides: TGCAGTGCTAGAATAGGTGGCAGGTCAGGGTCACCCCTCCACTTT. Its translation: CSARIGGRSGSPLHF.

The chain joins TRBV19 to TRBJ1-5; D is uncertain. This CDR3 contains 11 residues. The V end was cut by 4 bases, the J end by 9 bases, with 7 bases between. Germline V gene lookup returns CDR1 LNHDA and CDR2 SQIVND (reference sequence). The CDR3 sequence is CASSSAGPQHF. CDR3 DNA sequence: TGTGCCAGTAGTAGCGCTGGGCCCCAGCATTTT.